The clone carrying this T cell receptor (beta chain) has a handful of counts. The antigen is undetermined. Trimming removed 8 bases from V and 1 base from J; junction bases left unmatched: 9. Germline V gene sequence: CDR1 SNHLY, CDR2 FYNNEI. The CDR3 is 15 residues long. These data are taken from a study of beta chain features in type 1 diabetes. Overall study context: What patients shared with healthy donors was a similar profile of age, gender and cell yields. Examination covered 100 million to 140 million sorted cells spanning all samples.

Study-wide findings and caveats: For Type 1 diabetes patients, all four CD4+ subsets carried TCRB CDR3s that were moderately but significantly shorter. Patients' naive, central memory and Treg TCRB repertoires seemed closer to one another than those of healthy donors.

Investigators reverse transcribed all isolated RNA, so they sequenced expressed TCRB transcripts. Some clones are missing from TCRdb's copy, which holds only in-frame ones; the method was immunoSEQ multiplex PCR. Among under 300,000 clones listed, around 26% were seen once. The V and J genes are TRBV2 and TRBJ2-7, with TRBD1 matching over 9 bases. This sequence originates from a man aged 25 to 40 in good health. Material: central memory CD4+ T cells from blood. The CDR3 DNA reads TGTGCCAGCTTATTAAGGGACAGGGAATCCTACGAGCAGTACTTC. This translates into CASLLRDRESYEQYF.